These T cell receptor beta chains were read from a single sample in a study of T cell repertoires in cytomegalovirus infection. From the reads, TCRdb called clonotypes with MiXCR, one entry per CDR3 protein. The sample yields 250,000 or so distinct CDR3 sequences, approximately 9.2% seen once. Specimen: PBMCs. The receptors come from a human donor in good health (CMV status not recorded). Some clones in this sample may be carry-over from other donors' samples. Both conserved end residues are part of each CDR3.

CDR3 protein: CASRAGPPRYEQYF
J gene: TRBJ2-7
V gene: TRBV6-2/TRBV6-3

CDR3 protein: CASSYDRVLRELFF
J gene: TRBJ2-2
V gene: TRBV28

CDR3 protein: CASSLALHINTEAFF
J gene: TRBJ1-1
V gene: TRBV7-8

CDR3 protein: CSGGTPHTQYF
J gene: TRBJ2-3
V gene: TRBV29-1

CDR3 protein: CASTQGFEFPGANVLTF
J gene: TRBJ2-6
V gene: TRBV12-3/TRBV12-4

CDR3 protein: CASKRTDWDEKLFF
J gene: TRBJ1-4
V gene: TRBV19

CDR3 protein: CSASRGGAGNEQYF
J gene: TRBJ2-7
V gene: TRBV20-1

CDR3 protein: CASSSRPRQVTDTQYF
J gene: TRBJ2-3
V gene: TRBV11-2

CDR3 protein: CSARDLKASSYNSPLHF
J gene: TRBJ1-6
V gene: TRBV20-1

CDR3 protein: CASSGRLGPFLNEQYF
J gene: TRBJ2-7
V gene: TRBV7-2

CDR3 protein: CASTDWPQISGGAREDTQYF
J gene: TRBJ2-3
V gene: TRBV28

CDR3 protein: CASSGAGRTTDTQYF
J gene: TRBJ2-3
V gene: TRBV7-2

CDR3 protein: CASSLVGQTDTQYF
J gene: TRBJ2-3
V gene: TRBV7-2

CDR3 protein: CASSLGLAGVLLDTGELFF
J gene: TRBJ2-2
V gene: TRBV7-2

CDR3 protein: CASSEAWYNEQFF
J gene: TRBJ2-1
V gene: TRBV2

CDR3 protein: CASSGSDTWDGYTF
J gene: TRBJ1-2
V gene: TRBV6-2/TRBV6-3

CDR3 protein: CASTLDLSPTDTQYF
J gene: TRBJ2-3
V gene: TRBV19

CDR3 protein: CASSRRQVFLDTEAFF
J gene: TRBJ1-1
V gene: TRBV12-3/TRBV12-4

CDR3 protein: CASSSLNPRPEAFF
J gene: TRBJ1-1
V gene: TRBV11-2

CDR3 protein: CSVVTAGALMNTEAFF
J gene: TRBJ1-1
V gene: TRBV29-1

CDR3 protein: CASSLDREGRKTQYF
J gene: TRBJ2-5
V gene: TRBV7-2

CDR3 protein: CASSPHAVGYEQYF
J gene: TRBJ2-7
V gene: TRBV11-2

CDR3 protein: CASSQNTASNQPQHF
J gene: TRBJ1-5
V gene: TRBV3-1

CDR3 protein: CSARDERGYNEQFF
J gene: TRBJ2-1
V gene: TRBV20-1

CDR3 protein: CASSQTDGVGNQPQHF
J gene: TRBJ1-5
V gene: TRBV4-1

CDR3 protein: CASSYSDWNEQFF
J gene: TRBJ2-1
V gene: TRBV6-6

CDR3 protein: CASCLLGAGDTDTQYF
J gene: TRBJ2-3
V gene: TRBV11-2

CDR3 protein: CASRYGHNPNTEAFF
J gene: TRBJ1-1
V gene: TRBV2

CDR3 protein: CASSTGYNQPQHF
J gene: TRBJ1-5
V gene: TRBV7-6

CDR3 protein: CASSLAGQGFNEQFF
J gene: TRBJ2-1
V gene: TRBV7-2

CDR3 protein: CASIYRDLAREQYF
J gene: TRBJ2-7
V gene: TRBV10-1

CDR3 protein: CASSIDQGGINEQFF
J gene: TRBJ2-1
V gene: TRBV19

CDR3 protein: CASSTKATQPQHF
J gene: TRBJ1-5
V gene: TRBV28

CDR3 protein: CASSLGGENIQYF
J gene: TRBJ2-4
V gene: TRBV7-3